This T cell receptor (beta chain) stems from a study of blood T cell repertoires in COVID-19. The wider study: Samples taken during acute and convalescent COVID-19 were collected in the United States, Italy and Spain. PBMCs, B-cell-depleted T cells, or T cells provided the cDNA or gDNA that made up the material.

In the source study's methods: Using reference gene primer amplification, nucleated cell counts were estimated. Clones were sequenced by immunoSEQ multiplex PCR, and TCRdb holds only the in-frame ones, with some missing. V and J calls and clone size are copied from that table; D and trimming were computed from the DNA. The table records about 59,000 clones, around 90% of them present only once. Germline assignment: CDR1 SGHRS and CDR2 YFSETQ. Germline trimming cut 7 bases from V and 4 bases from J; bases unmatched to any gene: 6. CDR3 length: 14 residues. The chain is built from TRBV5-1 and TRBJ1-4; 8 nucleotides line up with TRBD1. Sequencing was performed on peripheral blood. This receptor was identified in a man older than 75 with acute or convalescent COVID-19. The CDR3 sequence: CASSTGDLNEKLFF. The CDR3 nucleotides read TGCGCCAGCTCGACAGGGGACCTTAATGAAAAACTGTTTTTT.